This TCR beta chain was found in a study of CD8 T cells in Susac syndrome (dated by TCRdb to between 2017 and 2020). Concerning the study at large: Whether CD8+ T cell activation and differentiation in Susac syndrome was antigen driven was tested using repertoire sequencing. Paper-wide results and their limitations: The number of individuals in the TCR sequencing and HLA analysis was recognized as being relatively small.

Peripheral blood CD8+ and CD4+ T cells from healthy donors, Susac syndrome patients and multiple sclerosis patients were profiled using high-throughput TCR beta sequencing. Treatment-naive patients with stable or active relapsing-remitting disease fulfilling revised McDonald criteria were used as multiple sclerosis controls. CD8+ TEMRA cells were enriched by FACS, while bulk CD8+ and CD4+ T cells were purified by magnetic negative isolation. Blood was collected in EDTA tubes and processed within 24 hours, with PBMCs isolated through density gradient centrifugation. PBMCs destined for TCR sequencing were cryopreserved in liquid nitrogen and later thawed in a 37 °C water bath. Purity of sorted or isolated CD4+, CD8+ and CD8+ TEMRA cells was at least 90%. From the germline V gene, CDR1 is SGDLS and CDR2 is YYNGEE. V loses 0 bases of germline sequence and J loses 7 bases, and the interval between the two ends is 11 bases. Taken from cysteine to phenylalanine, the CDR3 has 13 residues. Here the CDR3 DNA is all that survives: 39 bases in frame from base 1.

RNA was extracted using the RNeasy kit, and roughly 0.5 to 1 ug of the RNA was reverse transcribed with random hexamers. The immunoSEQ multiplex PCR assay, covering 54 Vbeta and 13 Jbeta segments, was used to amplify TCR beta CDR3 regions. PCR amplification bias was corrected using a synthetic template baseline for primer optimization and computational correction. The source study handled its data this way. Reads were assigned to V, D and J genes according to IMGT and analyzed in immunoSEQ Analyzer, with only productive sequences retained. To calculate clonality, Shannon entropy was normalized by log2 of the number of productive unique sequences and then subtracted from one. For each patient and control, public and private clones were evaluated within the 100 most prevalent clones. Clones were defined as Susac-specific when absent from the healthy and MS cohorts, from roughly 1,100 published viral clones and from other ImmuneACCESS disease sequences. TCRdb trimmed public reads at Q25 via fastp, called clones via MiXCR and kept in-frame beta chains. Duplicate CDR3 protein sequences are folded into a single record with the most common DNA and genes. The V and J calls come from TCRdb's annotation, not from the publication. For this sample there are approximately 230,000 distinct CDR3 sequences; around 93% appear just once. The top ten hold 0.055% to 0.075% of the sample.

For this clonotype: Its binding antigen is unknown. Base qualities are missing; no much larger clone stands one base away.

The rearranged segments are TRBV9 and TRBJ2-7, with no confident D gene call. The sequenced sample consisted of CD4+ T cells from PBMCs. The sequence was obtained from a human donor with multiple sclerosis. The CDR3 here reads CASSVDGVREQYF. The sequenced DNA is TGTGCCAGCAGCGTAGATGGCGTCAGGGAGCAGTACTTC.